This passage covers 5 T cell receptor beta chains from one sample sequenced in a study of blood T cell repertoires in COVID-19. TCRdb's table, derived via immunoSEQ multiplex PCR, lists solely in-frame clones and lacks some. Among 250,000 to 350,000 clones, roughly nine tenths were seen once, and the ten largest hold less than 2.5%. Sequencing used peripheral blood. Source of these receptors: a man between 18 and 35 years old with active or convalescent COVID-19.

The gene calls are TRBV27 and TRBJ2-1, with D tentatively TRBD1 (5 bases). Looked up from germline, CDR1 is MNHEY and CDR2 is SMNVEV (reference sequence). Trimming removed 4 bases at V and 9 bases at J, with 10 bases between. The CDR3 sequence is 12 residues long. CDR3 DNA sequence: TGTGCCAGCAGTTGGATCCAGGGTGAGCAGTTCTTC. It yields the protein CASSWIQGEQFF.

The rearrangement links TRBV6-5 to TRBJ1-5, with a possible D match to TRBD1 (6 bases). Germline lookup yields CDR1 MNHEY and CDR2 SVGAGI. The CDR3 is made up of 15 amino acids. Trimming removed 0 bases from V and 2 bases from J, with 8 bases in between. This CDR3 reads CASSYSGGGNQPQHF. The CDR3 bases are TGTGCCAGCAGTTACTCAGGGGGGGGCAATCAGCCCCAGCATTTT.

This chain uses TRBV7-9 with TRBJ1-2; D is unclear. The CDR3 is 13 residues long. From germline, CDR1 is SEHNR and CDR2 FQNEAQ (reference sequence). Between the trimmed V and J ends, which lost 3 bases and 5 bases, there was a span of 10 bases. Here the CDR3 reads CASSFLAGYGYTF. CDR3 sequence (DNA): TGTGCCAGCAGCTTTCTCGCGGGGTATGGCTACACCTTC. The whole variable domain, filled in from reference TRBV7-9 and TRBJ1-2, reads DTGVSQNPRHKITKRGQNVTFRCDPISEHNRLYWYRQTLGQGPEFLTYFQNEAQLEKSRLLSDRFSAERPKGSFSTLEIQRTEQGDSAMYLCASSFLAGYGYTFGSGTRLTVV.

This clone was picked up a small number of times. The chain links TRBV6-6 to TRBJ1-1; TRBD1 matches at 8 bases. The ends lost 4 bases at V and 2 bases at J; junction bases unmatched: 6. The CDR3 covers 15 residues. The germline V gene has CDR1 MNHNY and CDR2 SVGAGI (reference sequence). The CDR3 loop is CASSSGRGLNTEAFF. CDR3 nucleotide sequence: TGTGCCAGCAGTTCCGGCAGGGGGCTCAACACTGAAGCTTTCTTT.

The chain carries TRBV20-1 and TRBJ1-2; D remains unclear. Germline CDR1 reads DFQATT; CDR2 reads SNEGSKA (reference sequence). The CDR3 consists of 13 residues. Trimming pared 3 bases from V and 7 bases from J, leaving 15 bases between. Written as DNA, the CDR3 is TGCAGTGCTAGTGTCTACATCCAGCGTGGCTACACCTTC. Translated: CSASVYIQRGYTF.